Listed below are T cell receptor beta chains from one sample, sequenced in a study of T cells in Graves' hyperthyroidism and ophthalmopathy. TCRdb re-analysed the multiplex PCR reads in MiXCR, keeping a single row per CDR3 protein. The sample carries some 740,000 distinct CDR3 sequences, 14% recorded once. Sequencing used blood. These TCRs come from a woman aged 18 to 35 with Graves' hyperthyroidism. The CDR3 runs from the conserved cysteine through the conserved F or W. A D gene is named only where the DNA matches it firmly. Size tells how often a clone was seen (once, few, many) or the class of an expanded clone, and some rows leave it out.

clone size	V gene	J gene	D gene	CDR3 DNA	CDR3 protein
many	TRBV28	TRBJ1-3	.	TGTGCCAGCAGTGAACGGACAGTATCGGGAAACACCATATATTTT	CASSERTVSGNTIYF
many	TRBV6-2/TRBV6-3	TRBJ2-7	TRBD2	TGTGCCAGCAGCACAAGGACTAGCGGGTCCTCAGGGCAGTACTTC	CASSTRTSGSSGQYF
many	TRBV6-1	TRBJ2-4	.	TGTGCCAGCCAGAGGACGGGGAAAAACATTCAGTACTTC	CASQRTGKNIQYF
few	TRBV19	TRBJ2-7	.	TGTGCCAGTGGGAGCGGGCCGATCTACGAGCAGTACTTC	CASGSGPIYEQYF
many	TRBV12-3/TRBV12-4	TRBJ1-5	.	TGTGCCAGCAGCGGACAAGGCTCTCAGCCCCAGCATTTT	CASSGQGSQPQHF
many	TRBV2	TRBJ1-1	.	TGTGCCAGCAGTCTCTCACAGGTTAACACTGAAGCTTTCTTT	CASSLSQVNTEAFF
many	TRBV28	TRBJ1-2	.	TGTGCCAGCAGTTTATGGCGGAACCACAACTATGGCTACACCTTC	CASSLWRNHNYGYTF
many	TRBV28	TRBJ1-2	.	TGTGCCAGCACCCTGGGGGTCCAAGGCTACACCTTC	CASTLGVQGYTF
few	TRBV20-1	TRBJ2-5	TRBD2	TGCAGTGCTAGTCAGGGACTACAAGAGACCCAGTACTTC	CSASQGLQETQYF
many	TRBV20-1	TRBJ2-1	.	TGCAGTGCTCCCAGGGGAGACAACAATGAGCAGTTCTTC	CSAPRGDNNEQFF
.	TRBV20-1	TRBJ2-1	TRBD1	TGCAGTGCTAGTGGACAGGGGATGGTCAATGAGCAGTTCTTC	CSASGQGMVNEQFF
many	TRBV5-1	TRBJ1-2	TRBD1	TGCGCCAGCAGCCGAGGAGGACAGGGCGATGGCTACACCTTC	CASSRGGQGDGYTF
many	TRBV7-2	TRBJ2-1	TRBD2	TGTGCCAGCAGCCTGTCTAGCGGAGGGGAGGTGCAGTTCTTC	CASSLSSGGEVQFF
many	TRBV28	TRBJ2-7	.	TGTGCCAGCAGTTTTAGTCTGGGGGAGCAGTACTTC	CASSFSLGEQYF
few	TRBV15	TRBJ2-7	.	TGTGCCACCAGCCCTAAGCTAGGGGGATCCTACGAGCAGTACTTC	CATSPKLGGSYEQYF
.	TRBV24-1	TRBJ1-5	TRBD1	TGTGCCACCAGTGACACCGGGACAGGGAGCAATCAGCCCCAGCATTTT	CATSDTGTGSNQPQHF
few	TRBV7-2	TRBJ2-6	.	TGTGCCGGGCGGGGGCCTGGGGCCAACGTCCTGACTTTC	CAGRGPGANVLTF
many	TRBV7-2	TRBJ2-7	TRBD2	TGTGCCAGCAGCTTTGCTAGCGGACCCTACGAGCAGTACTTC	CASSFASGPYEQYF
many	TRBV7-9	TRBJ2-5	.	TGTGCCAGCAGCTTAGCCACGGAGACCCAGTACTTC	CASSLATETQYF
many	TRBV6-1	TRBJ2-5	.	TGTGCCAGCAGCCAAAAGTCGGAGACCCAGTACTTC	CASSQKSETQYF
once	TRBV2	TRBJ1-1	.	TGTGCCAGCAATATTCCCCGGGGGCGAAGTCCCGAGGGCACTGAAGCTTTCTTT	CASNIPRGRSPEGTEAFF
few	TRBV10-3	TRBJ2-1	.	TGTGCCATCAGGCCCGCCCTAGGGGGAGGGCCCTACAATGAGCAGTTCTTC	CAIRPALGGGPYNEQFF
many	TRBV20-1	TRBJ2-7	.	TGCAGTGCCCCCGGGCCTGGTTCCTACGAGCAGTACTTC	CSAPGPGSYEQYF
.	TRBV9	TRBJ2-1	TRBD2	TGTGCCAGCAGCCCGATGCCCACTAGCGGGTTATACAATGAGCAGTTCTTC	CASSPMPTSGLYNEQFF
many	TRBV28	TRBJ1-1	.	TGTGCCAGCAGTCCCCCGGGATACACTGAAGCTTTCTTT	CASSPPGYTEAFF
few	TRBV6-2/TRBV6-3	TRBJ1-1	.	TGTGCCAGCAGTGTGGAGACCCGGAGAGCTTTCTTT	CASSVETRRAFF
many	TRBV10-3	TRBJ1-5	.	TGTGCCATCAGTGAGTCGGAAGGGTCGGGCCAGCCCCAGCATTTT	CAISESEGSGQPQHF
.	TRBV7-9	TRBJ2-1	TRBD1	TGTGCCAGCAGCCTCGCCGGCAGGGGGCACCAATTCTTTATCTCCTACAATGAGCAGTTCTTC	CASSLAGRGHQFFISYNEQFF
.	TRBV5-1	TRBJ2-1	TRBD2	TGCGCCAGCAGCTTGGGGGTAGCGGGGCCCAATGAGCAGTTCTTC	CASSLGVAGPNEQFF
few	TRBV3-1	TRBJ1-2	.	TGTGCCAGCAACGCGGGTGATGGCTACACCTTC	CASNAGDGYTF
many	TRBV27	TRBJ2-5	.	TGTGCCAGCAGGGTCTTGGGGGATGAGACCCAGTACTTC	CASRVLGDETQYF
many	TRBV30	TRBJ2-5	TRBD2	TGTGCCTGGACCCCCGGGGGGGCCCAAGAGACCCAGTACTTC	CAWTPGGAQETQYF
many	TRBV27	TRBJ1-2	TRBD1	TGTGCCAGCACCCCTAAGGCGCAGGGGGCTAACTATGGCTACACCTTC	CASTPKAQGANYGYTF
many	TRBV7-2	TRBJ2-3	.	TGTGCCAGCAGCTGGGGGGATGGAGATACGCAGTATTTT	CASSWGDGDTQYF
few	TRBV12-3/TRBV12-4	TRBJ1-6	.	TGTGCCAGCAGTTCCATCTTGAATTCACCCCTCCACTTT	CASSSILNSPLHF
many	TRBV29-1	TRBJ1-1	.	TGCAGCGTTTCTAAGACCGGACCACGTACTGAAGCTTTCTTT	CSVSKTGPRTEAFF
.	TRBV2	TRBJ1-1	TRBD1	TGTGCCAGCGGGGATCTGGGACAGCGGGAGGCTGAAGCTTTCTTT	CASGDLGQREAEAFF
many	TRBV7-9	TRBJ1-5	TRBD1	TGTGCCAGCAGTTTTGGACAGGGCGGGAATCAGCCCCAGCATTTT	CASSFGQGGNQPQHF
many	TRBV18	TRBJ1-1	.	TGTGCCAGCTCACCTTGGCAGCCTATGAACACTGAAGCTTTCTTT	CASSPWQPMNTEAFF
few	TRBV10-1	TRBJ1-3	.	TGCGCCAGCAGTGGTGGATGGAGCTCTGGAAACACCATATATTTT	CASSGGWSSGNTIYF
.	TRBV25-1	TRBJ2-4	TRBD2	TGTGCCAGCAGTGAATTCGCAGCGGGGGGGGACATTCAGTACTTC	CASSEFAAGGDIQYF
many	TRBV29-1	TRBJ2-7	TRBD2	TGCAGCGACCAGGGGCTGGGAAGTAGCGGGAGCCATAGCTCCTACGAGCAGTACTTC	CSDQGLGSSGSHSSYEQYF
many	TRBV13	TRBJ2-3	.	TGTGCCAGCAGCTTATCCCTCGCCGATACGCAGTATTTT	CASSLSLADTQYF
.	TRBV7-9	TRBJ2-1	.	TGTGCCAGCAGCTCATTCATACATGAGCAGTTCTTC	CASSSFIHEQFF
.	TRBV6-2/TRBV6-3	TRBJ1-1	.	TGTGCCACACGTGGGGGGCAGCGGCTCACTGAAGCTTTCTTT	CATRGGQRLTEAFF
few	TRBV28	TRBJ1-2	TRBD1	TGTGCCATTGACGACAGGGTCTATGGCTACACCTTC	CAIDDRVYGYTF